This T cell receptor beta chain emerged from a study of vaccination effects on CD4 cells after COVID-19. Study information: Samples collected post-vaccine were obtained a median of 72 days after the second dose.

TCRdb keeps only in-frame clones here, not all; method: immunoSEQ multiplex PCR. Of 25,000 to 30,000 clones listed, around 75% were seen once; the top ten hold 5.5% to 7.5%. Antigen-specific CD4+ T cells expanded by the ViraFEST assay with viral peptide pools were then sequenced. Having been cultured for around ten days, the cells underwent CD4+ T cell isolation. Participants were given two doses of BNT162b2 or mRNA-1273 vaccine. Turning to this clone: What it binds is unknown.

Trimming shortened V by 2 bases and J by 7 bases, and 17 bases separated the two germline ends. Per germline, CDR1 LNHDA and CDR2 SQIVND (reference sequence). The CDR3 consists of 16 residues. The chain couples TRBV19 to TRBJ2-2; D is perhaps TRBD1 or TRBD2 (6 bases each). The specimen comprised CD4+ T cells from PBMCs cultured with SARS-CoV-2 spike peptides, sampled after COVID-19 vaccination. The sequence came from a human donor who received a COVID-19 vaccine. Some clones in this sample may be carry-over from other donors' samples. The CDR3, as DNA: TGTGCCAGTAGTATATTTCCAGGGGCGCGGGGCGGGGAGCTGTTTTTT. It is translated as CASSIFPGARGGELFF.